This T cell receptor (beta chain) emerged from a study of siplizumab effects on memory and regulatory T cells (dated by TCRdb to the late 2010s). For the wider study: The study looked at the effect of siplizumab, an anti-CD2 antibody, on alloreactive T-cell subsets in allogeneic mixed lymphocyte reactions made from human PBMCs. General conclusions and limits of the study: A naive or memory phenotype could not be assigned to roughly 75-97% of proliferating CD4+ or CD8+ clones. Among mappable alloreactive CD4+ clones, an average Treg-derived fraction of about 70% was observed with siplizumab, compared with around 28% in control reactions. Because sequences at frequencies below about 10^-5 were poorly captured, only a minor fraction of alloreactive clones could be mapped back to unstimulated subsets. The cumulative frequency of alloreactive sequences that could be traced back to unstimulated CD4+ memory T cells was significantly reduced by siplizumab. Compared with memory T cells, unstimulated naive T cells appeared more diverse, and naive cells seemed to make a substantial contribution to the alloresponse. No functional confirmation was obtained for the suppressive function of proliferating Tregs from siplizumab cultures.

Preparation of the library involved the immunoSEQ multiplex PCR assay. Each sample had some 96,000 TCR templates assayed by the deep sequencing platform. Genomic DNA extracted from sorted T cells was used for TCRbeta CDR3 sequencing. As for how the authors treated the data: The R programming language was used for clonal analysis of the TCRbeta CDR3 data. Alloreactive CD4+ and CD8+ clones were identified by comparing unstimulated samples to CFSE-low samples taken after the reaction. Regulatory or non-regulatory origin of alloreactive CD4+ clones was assigned by matching sequences to the sorted unstimulated Treg and non-Treg repertoires. TCRdb re-hosts the immuneACCESS table, in-frame sequences only. Its copies lack some clones; in the studies checked, an unresolved V gene accounts for under half of them, and the cause for the rest is not known. From that table come the V and J calls and clone size; the DNA was used to work out D and trimming. This sample comprises about 64,000 clones, 96% of them detected only once. The ten largest clones add up to about 0.091% of the sample.

About this clone: Its antigen is still unknown. No base quality information exists; no much larger clone differs at one position.

The CDR3, from cysteine to phenylalanine, totals 15 residues. Only the CDR3 DNA stays, 45 bases, in frame from base 1. V and J are truncated by 2 bases and 5 bases respectively, leaving an intervening sequence of 14 bases. The germline V gene yields MGHRA for CDR1 and YSYEKL for CDR2. In addition, sequencing in three donor pairs included unstimulated CD8+ effector memory subsets alongside CD4+ naive, CD8+ naive, CD8+ TEMRA and CD4+ memory subsets. TCRbeta CDR3 sequencing was performed on sorted unstimulated T cells and on proliferating T cells recovered from mixed lymphocyte reactions. Fresh whole blood from some eleven HLA-typed healthy donors was used to isolate PBMCs.

This clonotype was obtained from a human donor in good health. The sample taken for sequencing was naive CD8+ T cells sorted from blood. In the paper's terms, the cell subset or site label means: unstimulated naive T cells. The rearrangement combines TRBV4-1 with TRBJ2-3, and perhaps TRBD2 as D gene, on 7 matching bases. The CDR3 reads as follows: CASSQKLGGGDTQYF. The sequence in DNA is TGCGCCAGCAGCCAAAAACTAGGGGGGGGAGATACGCAGTATTTT.